Each of the 24 T cell receptor beta chains below was sequenced from the same sample in a study of T cell repertoires in cytomegalovirus infection. TCRdb re-derived calls from the reads in MiXCR, one entry per CDR3 protein. The sample holds some 250,000 distinct CDR3 sequences, roughly 9.1% seen once. Sequenced input: PBMCs. These receptors were collected from a human donor in good health (CMV status not recorded). Some clones in this sample may be carry-over from other donors' samples.

The J gene is TRBJ2-3, the V gene TRBV7-9; tentatively, D is TRBD1 or TRBD2 (5 bases each). V shed 2 bases and J shed 2 bases, with 11 bases lying between them. Per germline, CDR1 SEHNR and CDR2 FQNEAQ (reference sequence). The CDR3 length is 15 residues. CDR3: CASSLTGLDTDTQYF. DNA for the CDR3: TGTGCCAGCAGCTTAACGGGGCTCGACACAGATACGCAGTATTTT. Looking up the rest from reference TRBV7-9 and TRBJ2-3 gives the full variable domain: DTGVSQNPRHKITKRGQNVTFRCDPISEHNRLYWYRQTLGQGPEFLTYFQNEAQLEKSRLLSDRFSAERPKGSFSTLEIQRTEQGDSAMYLCASSLTGLDTDTQYFGPGTRLTVL.

There are many counts of this clonotype. The CDR3 DNA reads as TGTGCCAGCCGGGACAGGAATGAGCAGTTCTTC. The encoded protein is CASRDRNEQFF. The chain recombines TRBV28 with TRBJ2-1; 8 nucleotides match TRBD1. The CDR3 extends over 11 amino acids. Germline CDR1 is MDHEN and CDR2 is SYDVKM. J gave up 7 bases and V 8 bases, and 1 base lay outside the gene matches.

This clonotype was seen at least ten times. This chain joins TRBV7-2 and TRBJ1-5; 7 bases map to TRBD1. Germline-derived CDR1 and CDR2 are SGHTA and FQGNSA. V gave up 1 base and J gave up 6 bases; unmatched junction bases: 6. The CDR3 runs 15 residues. CDR3: CASSLVRQGTQPQHF. The CDR3 DNA is TGTGCCAGCAGCTTAGTCAGACAGGGAACTCAGCCCCAGCATTTT.

This clonotype was recorded at least ten times. The chain employs TRBV3-1 and TRBJ2-1; 8 positions match TRBD2. This CDR3 contains 14 residues. CDR1 is LGHDT, CDR2 YNNKEL, per germline (reference sequence). The V segment lost 6 bases and the J segment 6 bases; nucleotides outside the gene matches: 7. The CDR3: CASRARGGGNEQFF. CDR3 DNA: TGTGCCAGCAGGGCTCGGGGGGGCGGCAATGAGCAGTTCTTC.

At least ten counts were recorded for this clonotype. This chain joins TRBV6-2 or TRBV6-3 and TRBJ2-7; D is ambiguous. With 2 bases removed from V and 1 base from J, the gap between germline ends came to 9 bases. The CDR3 has 14 amino acids. Germline loops: CDR1 MNHEY, CDR2 SVGEGT. The CDR3: CASSYTPRSYEQYF. In nucleotides, the CDR3 is TGTGCCAGCAGTTACACTCCGCGTTCCTACGAGCAGTACTTC.

This clonotype was seen ten or more times. The V call is TRBV6-1, the J call TRBJ2-5; no clear D gene. V shed 2 bases and J shed 5 bases, with 15 bases lying between them. The germline CDR1 and CDR2 sequences are MNHNS and SASEGT. The CDR3 runs 15 residues. The CDR3: CASSEIPSVGETQYF. The CDR3 nucleotides are TGTGCCAGCAGTGAAATCCCATCTGTCGGGGAGACCCAGTACTTC.

This clonotype was picked up a small number of times. This chain connects TRBV27 to TRBJ2-7; TRBD1 might be the D (6 bases). CDR1 MNHEY and CDR2 SMNVEV come from the germline V gene (reference sequence). The CDR3 has 15 residues. V lost 2 bases and J 4 bases, leaving 15 bases between the germline ends. This chain's CDR3 is CASSLRRGSFYEQYF. DNA of the CDR3: TGTGCCAGCAGTTTAAGAAGGGGGTCCTTTTACGAGCAGTACTTC.

This clonotype was counted many times. This sequence joins TRBV7-2 and TRBJ2-7; 9 bases match TRBD1. This CDR3 spans 15 amino acids. The trim removed 0 bases at V and 4 bases at J, leaving 4 bases unmatched. CDR1 is SGHTA, CDR2 FQGNSA, per germline. As DNA, the CDR3 is TGTGCCAGCAGCTTAGCACAGGGGGCCCCATACGAGCAGTACTTC. Its protein product is CASSLAQGAPYEQYF.

This clonotype was found many times. The chain recombines TRBV2 with TRBJ1-6; D might be TRBD1 (6 bases). The CDR3 runs to 14 residues. Trimming stripped 6 bases from V and 14 bases from J, with 20 bases between. Germline CDR1 SNHLY, CDR2 FYNNEI. CDR3 coding DNA: TGTGCCAGCAGCAGGACAGCGGAGCAAGGGTCCCTCCACTTT. Its protein product is CASSRTAEQGSLHF.

This clonotype was recorded at least ten times. This chain links TRBV11-2 with TRBJ2-5; D is undetermined. Germline values: CDR1 SGHAT, CDR2 FQNNGV. V was pared by 5 bases and J by 5 bases, with 12 bases between. The CDR3 runs to 13 residues. This chain's CDR3 is CASSPITRETQYF. In DNA, the CDR3 is TGTGCCAGCAGCCCAATCACACGGGAGACCCAGTACTTC.

This clonotype was counted many times. The rearrangement joins TRBV7-2 to TRBJ2-7; 10 bases align to TRBD1. Germline assignment: CDR1 SGHTA and CDR2 FQGNSA. Losses at the gene ends were 5 bases for V and 2 bases for J; bases not matched to a gene: 6. The CDR3 consists of 15 residues. CDR3 coding DNA: TGTGCCAGCAGCCCCCGGGACAGGGGTACCTACGAGCAGTACTTC. Translation gives CASSPRDRGTYEQYF.

This clonotype was seen ten or more times. The chain employs TRBV28 and TRBJ2-7, with 10 bases that match TRBD1. The CDR3 is 14 residues long. In germline, CDR1 is MDHEN, CDR2 SYDVKM. V trimming: 5 bases; J trimming: 4 bases; junction bases outside the gene matches: 5. The CDR3 region has the DNA TGTGCCAGCAGTAAAGACAGGGGGCTATACGAGCAGTACTTC. Protein product: CASSKDRGLYEQYF.

This clonotype was recorded many times. CDR3 bases: TGCAGTGCTAGAGAAACAGGGAAAGGCTACGAGCAGTACTTC. Encoded protein: CSARETGKGYEQYF. V usage is TRBV20-1 and J usage is TRBJ2-7; the D gene is possibly TRBD1 (6 bases). The germline CDR1 and CDR2 sequences are DFQATT and SNEGSKA (reference sequence). The V end was cut by 0 bases, the J end by 3 bases, with 12 bases between. This CDR3 is 14 amino acids long.

This clonotype was seen many times. V usage is TRBV7-2 and J usage is TRBJ1-2; possibly TRBD1 for D (6 bases). Trimming pared 1 base from V and 4 bases from J, leaving 19 bases between. The CDR3 is 17 amino acids. CDR1 and CDR2 from the germline V gene are SGHTA and FQGNSA. The CDR3 coding sequence is TGTGCCAGCAGCTTAGATGGGGTGCAGGGGCGCGGCTATGGCTACACCTTC. This translates into CASSLDGVQGRGYGYTF.

By frequency in the sample, this clonotype is medium-sized. J is TRBJ2-7 and V is TRBV27, with a possible D match to TRBD2 (5 bases). From germline, CDR1 is MNHEY and CDR2 SMNVEV (reference sequence). Trimming took 2 bases from V and 5 from J, leaving 10 bases between them. The length of the CDR3 is 13 residues. The CDR3 DNA reads TGTGCCAGCAGTTTAGAGGGAATTAACGAGCAGTACTTC. Translating gives CASSLEGINEQYF.

Concerning this clonotype itself: This may arise from a read error, as a much more abundant clone is one base away. This chain joins TRBV12-3 or TRBV12-4 and TRBJ1-5; D is possibly TRBD1 (6 bases). V was pared by 1 base and J by 4 bases, with 14 bases between. The CDR3 runs 16 residues. CDR3 loop: CASSLEGGRDNQPQHF. The CDR3 nucleotides read TGTGCCAGCAGTTTAGAGGGGGGCAGGGATAATCAGCCCCAGCATTTT.

This clonotype was picked up a small number of times. The genes are TRBV20-1 and TRBJ2-4; 12 nucleotides align to TRBD2. With V trimmed by 0 bases and J by 9 bases, 6 bases remained unmatched. Germline V gene data show CDR1 as DFQATT and CDR2 as SNEGSKA (reference sequence). There are 15 residues in the CDR3. The CDR3 region is CSARDLAGGRGIQYF. CDR3 sequence (DNA): TGCAGTGCTAGAGATCTAGCGGGAGGGCGAGGCATTCAGTACTTC.

This clonotype has ten or more counts. The chain couples TRBV24-1 to TRBJ2-5; tentatively, D is TRBD1 (5 bases). There are 14 residues in the CDR3. Germline V gene lookup returns CDR1 KGHDR and CDR2 SFDVKD. Deletions cut 4 bases from V and 2 bases from J, with 10 bases between. The DNA for the CDR3 is TGTGCCACCAGTGAACCTGACAGACAAGAGACCCAGTACTTC. It is translated as CATSEPDRQETQYF.

This clonotype has more than one count but fewer than ten. The chain has TRBV28 and TRBJ1-2; 7 positions agree with TRBD1. Per the germline V gene, CDR1 is MDHEN and CDR2 is SYDVKM. After removal of 4 bases from V and 5 bases from J, the junction contained 13 bases not matched to a gene. This CDR3 is built from 16 residues. The CDR3 is CASSSPWTGEAYGYTF. CDR3 DNA sequence: TGTGCCAGCAGTTCACCTTGGACAGGAGAGGCATATGGCTACACCTTC.

This clonotype was observed at least ten times. The CDR3 DNA follows: TGCGCCAGCAGCCAAGATAAACCAAAGGGGGCCAAGAATTCACCCCTCCACTTT. Protein product: CASSQDKPKGAKNSPLHF. The rearrangement uses TRBV4-1 and TRBJ1-6; 7 bases fit TRBD1. Germline assignment: CDR1 MGHRA and CDR2 YSYEKL. This CDR3 contains 18 residues. The ends lost 0 bases at V and 7 bases at J; junction bases unmatched: 12.

This clonotype was detected only a few times. The DNA of the CDR3 is TGTGCCAGCAGCCCGGCAGGGGCTACCGCAGATACGCAGTATTTT. It codes for CASSPAGATADTQYF. The chain has TRBV28 and TRBJ2-3; D may be TRBD1 (6 bases). CDR3 length: 15 amino acids. Trimming took 6 bases from V and 4 from J, leaving 17 bases between them. Germline-derived CDR1 and CDR2 are MDHEN and SYDVKM.

This clonotype was detected many times. The J gene is TRBJ2-7, the V gene TRBV28; tentative D call: TRBD1 (6 bases). In germline, CDR1 is MDHEN, CDR2 SYDVKM. CDR3 length: 13 amino acids. V was pared by 3 bases and J by 6 bases, with 12 bases between. The CDR3 region is CASSLLGAGEQYF. The CDR3 region has the DNA TGTGCCAGCAGTTTGTTGGGGGCCGGCGAGCAGTACTTC.

A few counts support this clonotype. This chain uses TRBV6-2 or TRBV6-3 with TRBJ2-1; 8 bases are shared with TRBD2. Germline CDR1 reads MNHEY; CDR2 reads SVGEGT. The junction had 6 bases not matched to a gene; V was cut back by 6 bases and J by 5 bases. The length of the CDR3 is 14 residues. CDR3 DNA sequence: TGTGCCAGCAGGAACGGGGGGGGCAACAATGAGCAGTTCTTC. It codes for CASRNGGGNNEQFF.

The table lists this clonotype with many counts. This rearrangement joins TRBV7-3 to TRBJ2-3; 9 nucleotides align to TRBD1. Germline loops: CDR1 SGHTA, CDR2 FQGTGA. The J segment lost 3 bases and the V segment lost 5 bases, leaving 6 bases of the junction unmatched. The CDR3 runs 15 residues. The CDR3, as DNA: TGTGCCAGCAGCAAGGGACAGGGTGGAACAGATACGCAGTATTTT. It encodes CASSKGQGGTDTQYF.